The rows below give T cell receptor beta chains drawn from one sample of a study of T-cell memory formation after mild COVID-19. TCRdb called the 5' RACE reads again in MiXCR, with one record for every CDR3 protein. The data contain about 110,000 distinct CDR3 sequences, 13% to 15% of them singletons. Sequencing input: PBMCs or a T cell subset sorted from them (not recorded which). These TCRs come from a man between 18 and 35 years old who had mild COVID-19 (a few samples of this study predate the infection). Cell type and time point are not known. Each CDR3 is given with its conserved first and last residue. A D gene is named only where the DNA matches it firmly. Where a row states a size, it is once, few, many or the class of an expanded clone; other rows omit it.

d_gene	v_gene	j_gene	abundance	CDR3nt	CDR3aa
.	TRBV5-1	TRBJ2-1	few	TGCGCCAGCAGCTTGGCGGCCAATGAGCAGTTCTTC	CASSLAANEQFF
.	TRBV29-1	TRBJ1-2	.	TGCAGCGTTGAAGCGGGTTCGCAAGGCTACACCTTC	CSVEAGSQGYTF
.	TRBV9	TRBJ1-4	.	TGTGCCAGCAGCCTTGGATCCCTGGATGAAAAACTGTTTTTT	CASSLGSLDEKLFF
TRBD1	TRBV5-1	TRBJ2-2	few	TGCGCCAGCAGCTGGACAGGGGCCACCGGGGAGCTGTTTTTT	CASSWTGATGELFF
.	TRBV19	TRBJ2-7	few	TGTGCCAGTAGTATGGGTCAGGGGCCTTCCGAGCAGTACTTC	CASSMGQGPSEQYF
TRBD1	TRBV4-3	TRBJ1-5	many	TGCGCCAGCAGCCAAGATCGGACAGGATTAAATCAGCCCCAGCATTTT	CASSQDRTGLNQPQHF
.	TRBV5-1	TRBJ2-7	.	TGCGCCAGCAGCTTGGTACAGGTTCGGCCCTACGAGCAGTACTTC	CASSLVQVRPYEQYF
.	TRBV11-2	TRBJ1-5	.	TGTGCCAGCAGCTTAGATAGACGGAACAATCAGCCCCAGCATTTT	CASSLDRRNNQPQHF
TRBD1	TRBV27	TRBJ1-2	.	TGTGCCAGCAGTTTACGGGGGGACAGGGCCTATGGCTACACCTTC	CASSLRGDRAYGYTF
.	TRBV7-2	TRBJ1-5	.	TGTGCCAGCAGCTTATACAGGGCAAGCAATCAGCCCCAGCATTTT	CASSLYRASNQPQHF
TRBD2	TRBV18	TRBJ2-1	few	TGTGCCAGCTCACCAATCGGACTAGCGGACAATGAGCAGTTCTTC	CASSPIGLADNEQFF
.	TRBV6-2/TRBV6-3	TRBJ1-2	.	TGTGCCAGCACCGGGCAGGGACCTGTTGGCTACACCTTC	CASTGQGPVGYTF
.	TRBV6-5	TRBJ2-2	.	TGTGCAGTTCAATGGGACACCGGGGAGCTGTTTTTT	CAVQWDTGELFF
.	TRBV27	TRBJ1-4	.	TGTGCCAGCAGTTTAAGGCGGAGTGGTGAAAAACTGTTTTTT	CASSLRRSGEKLFF
TRBD1	TRBV4-3	TRBJ2-1	few	TGCGCCAGCAGCCAATGGAGCGACAGGGGGCTATACAATGAGCAGTTCTTC	CASSQWSDRGLYNEQFF
TRBD1	TRBV7-9	TRBJ2-7	.	TGTGCCAGCAGCTTAGAGGACAGGGGGTATAACGAGCAGTACTTC	CASSLEDRGYNEQYF
.	TRBV7-9	TRBJ2-7	.	TGTGCCAGCAGCTTAGACTTAGGGGAGCAGTACTTC	CASSLDLGEQYF
.	TRBV4-1	TRBJ2-2	.	TGCGCCAGCAGCCACCCCAAGAACACCGGGGAGCTGTTTTTT	CASSHPKNTGELFF
.	TRBV29-1	TRBJ2-3	few	TGCAGCGTTTACAGGAGCAACACAGATACGCAGTATTTT	CSVYRSNTDTQYF
.	TRBV10-3	TRBJ2-2	.	TGTGCCATCAGTGACCCGGGGGAACTTTCCGCGAACACCGGGGAGCTGTTTTTT	CAISDPGELSANTGELFF
.	TRBV6-5	TRBJ1-2	many	TGTGCCAGCAGCCTTACCTCTCGAGCTAACTATGGCTACACCTTC	CASSLTSRANYGYTF
.	TRBV7-6	TRBJ2-1	many	TGTGCCAGCAGCTTCGGAGGTGAGCAGTTCTTC	CASSFGGEQFF
TRBD2	TRBV5-1	TRBJ2-1	many	TGCGCCAGCAGCTTGGTCGGGGGGGTTTACAATGAGCAGTTCTTC	CASSLVGGVYNEQFF
TRBD2	TRBV7-9	TRBJ2-1	.	TGTGCCAGCAGCTTAGCGGGGGGGAGCAATGAGCAGTTCTTC	CASSLAGGSNEQFF